This record looks at one T cell receptor beta chain sequence and its context. V lost 0 bases and J lost 6, with 8 bases in between. Germline CDR1 and CDR2: GTSNPN and SVGIG (reference sequence). CDR3 length: 12 residues. Recovery among Cohort 3 donors was established by two negative PCRs, clearance, or symptom resolution. Measured with immunoSEQ multiplex PCR; TCRdb has only the in-frame clones, and not every one. The sample carries a few hundred thousand clones, approximately 90% recorded once. These data belong to a study of blood T cell repertoires in COVID-19. Study context: Acute and convalescent COVID-19 samples came from the United States, Italy and Spain. The cDNA or gDNA used as material had been derived from T cells, B-cell-depleted T cells, or PBMCs.

Sample: PBMCs or T cells enriched from blood (not recorded which). The receptor was isolated from a woman between 25 and 40 years old who had recovered from COVID-19. The rearrangement links TRBV30 to TRBJ1-1; tentatively, D is TRBD1 (5 bases). The CDR3 is CAWSVGAAEAFF. The CDR3 DNA reads as TGTGCCTGGAGTGTAGGGGCTGCTGAAGCTTTCTTT.